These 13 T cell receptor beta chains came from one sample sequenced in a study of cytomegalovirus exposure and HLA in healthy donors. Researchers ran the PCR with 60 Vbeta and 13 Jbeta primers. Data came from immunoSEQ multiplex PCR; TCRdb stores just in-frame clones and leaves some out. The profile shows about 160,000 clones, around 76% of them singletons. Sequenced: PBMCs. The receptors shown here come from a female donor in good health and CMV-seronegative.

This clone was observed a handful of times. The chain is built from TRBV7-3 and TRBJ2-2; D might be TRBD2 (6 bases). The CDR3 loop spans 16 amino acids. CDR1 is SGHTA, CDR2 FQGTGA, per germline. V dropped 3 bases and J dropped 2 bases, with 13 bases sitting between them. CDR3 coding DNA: TGTGCCAGCAGCTTGGGAGTTAGCGGTAACACCGGGGAGCTGTTTTTT. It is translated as CASSLGVSGNTGELFF.

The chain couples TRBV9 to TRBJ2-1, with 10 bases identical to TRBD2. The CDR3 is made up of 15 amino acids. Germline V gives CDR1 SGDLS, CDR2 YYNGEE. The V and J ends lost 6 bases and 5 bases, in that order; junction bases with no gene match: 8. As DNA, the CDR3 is TGTGCCAGCACCCTAAGCGGGAGGGCCCACAATGAGCAGTTCTTC. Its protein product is CASTLSGRAHNEQFF. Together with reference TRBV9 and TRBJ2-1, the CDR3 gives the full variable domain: DSGVTQTPKHLITATGQRVTLRCSPRSGDLSVYWYQQSLDQGLQFLIQYYNGEERAKGNILERFSAQQFPDLHSELNLSSLELGDSALYFCASTLSGRAHNEQFFGPGTRLTVL.

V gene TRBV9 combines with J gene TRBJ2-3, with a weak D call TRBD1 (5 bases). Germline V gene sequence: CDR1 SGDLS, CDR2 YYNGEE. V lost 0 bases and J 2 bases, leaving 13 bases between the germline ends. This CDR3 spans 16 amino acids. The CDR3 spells CASSVAIQGNTDTQYF. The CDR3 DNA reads TGTGCCAGCAGCGTAGCTATCCAGGGAAACACAGATACGCAGTATTTT.

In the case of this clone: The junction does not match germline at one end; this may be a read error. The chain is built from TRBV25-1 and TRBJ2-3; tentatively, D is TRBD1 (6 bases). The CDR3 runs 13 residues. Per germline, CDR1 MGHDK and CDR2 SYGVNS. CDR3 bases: TGTGCCAGCAGTGAATCTACAGGGAAGGATGGAACGTTT. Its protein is CASSESTGKDGTF.

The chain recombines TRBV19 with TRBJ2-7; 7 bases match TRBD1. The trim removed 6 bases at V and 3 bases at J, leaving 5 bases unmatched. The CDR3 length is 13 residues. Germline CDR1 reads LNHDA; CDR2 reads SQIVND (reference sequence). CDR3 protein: CASRMRQGYEQYF. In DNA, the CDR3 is TGTGCCAGTAGGATGAGACAGGGCTACGAGCAGTACTTC.

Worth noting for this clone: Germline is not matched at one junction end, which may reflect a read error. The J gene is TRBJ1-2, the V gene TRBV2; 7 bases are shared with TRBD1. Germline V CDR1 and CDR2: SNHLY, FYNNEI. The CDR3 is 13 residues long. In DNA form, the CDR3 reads TGTGCCAGCAGGGAAGACAGGGCCTATGGCTACACCTTC. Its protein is CASREDRAYGYTF.

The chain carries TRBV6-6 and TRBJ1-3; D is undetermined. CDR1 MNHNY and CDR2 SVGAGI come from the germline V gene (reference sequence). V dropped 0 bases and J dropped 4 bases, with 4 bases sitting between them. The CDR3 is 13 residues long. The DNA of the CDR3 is TGTGCCAGCAGTTACTCGACAGGAAACACCATATATTTT. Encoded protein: CASSYSTGNTIYF.

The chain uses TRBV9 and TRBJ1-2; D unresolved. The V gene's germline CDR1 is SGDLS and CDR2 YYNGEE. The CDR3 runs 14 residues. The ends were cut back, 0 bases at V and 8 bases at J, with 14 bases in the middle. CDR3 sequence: CASSVASSGGGYTF. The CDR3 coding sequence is TGTGCCAGCAGCGTAGCATCTTCGGGTGGGGGCTACACCTTC.

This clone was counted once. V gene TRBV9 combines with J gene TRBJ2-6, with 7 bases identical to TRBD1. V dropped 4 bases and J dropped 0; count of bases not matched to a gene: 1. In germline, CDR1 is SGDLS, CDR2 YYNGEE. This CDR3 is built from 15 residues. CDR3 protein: CASSYRGSGANVLTF. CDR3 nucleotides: TGTGCCAGCAGCTACAGGGGCTCTGGGGCCAACGTCCTGACTTTC.

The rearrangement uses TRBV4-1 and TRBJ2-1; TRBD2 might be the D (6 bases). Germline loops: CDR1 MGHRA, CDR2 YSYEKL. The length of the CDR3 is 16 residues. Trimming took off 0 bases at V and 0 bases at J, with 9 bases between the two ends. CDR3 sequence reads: CASSQDGLSSYNEQFF. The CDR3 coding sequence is TGCGCCAGCAGCCAAGATGGACTAAGCTCCTACAATGAGCAGTTCTTC.

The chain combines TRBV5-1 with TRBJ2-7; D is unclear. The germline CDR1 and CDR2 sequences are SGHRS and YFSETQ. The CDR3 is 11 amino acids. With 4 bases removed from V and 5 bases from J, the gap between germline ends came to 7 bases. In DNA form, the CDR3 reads TGCGCCAGCAGCCACGGTAACGAGCAGTACTTC. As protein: CASSHGNEQYF.

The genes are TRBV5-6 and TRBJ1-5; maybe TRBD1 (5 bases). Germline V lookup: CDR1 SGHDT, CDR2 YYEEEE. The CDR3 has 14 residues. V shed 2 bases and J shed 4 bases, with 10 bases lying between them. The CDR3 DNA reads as TGTGCCAGCAGCTTTGTGGGGGGTAATCAGCCCCAGCATTTT. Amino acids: CASSFVGGNQPQHF.

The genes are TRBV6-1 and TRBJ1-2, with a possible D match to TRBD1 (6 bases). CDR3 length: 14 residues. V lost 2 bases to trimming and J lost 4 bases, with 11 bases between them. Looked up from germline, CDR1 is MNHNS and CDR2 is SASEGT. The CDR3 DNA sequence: TGTGCCAGCAGTGAACAGGGGAGTCTCTATGGCTACACCTTC. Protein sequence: CASSEQGSLYGYTF.